The T cell receptor beta chain described here comes from a study of blood T cell repertoires in COVID-19. Turning to the study itself: Sample material is recorded as cDNA or gDNA derived from T cells, B-cell-depleted T cells, or PBMCs.

TCRdb keeps only in-frame clones here, not all; method: immunoSEQ multiplex PCR. The sample has 300,000 to 350,000 clones, 80% to 90% seen once. Looked up from germline, CDR1 is SGHKS and CDR2 is YYEKEE (reference sequence). Between the trimmed V and J ends, which lost 1 base and 6 bases, there was a span of 14 bases. CDR3 length: 16 residues. Sequencing used PBMCs or T cells enriched from blood (not recorded which). This clonotype was sampled from a young man who had recovered from COVID-19. The gene calls are TRBV5-5 and TRBJ1-6; the D gene is possibly TRBD1 (6 bases). In DNA, the CDR3 is TGTGCCAGCAGCTTGTTCCATACAGGGTTTAATTCACCCCTCCACTTT. It is translated as CASSLFHTGFNSPLHF.